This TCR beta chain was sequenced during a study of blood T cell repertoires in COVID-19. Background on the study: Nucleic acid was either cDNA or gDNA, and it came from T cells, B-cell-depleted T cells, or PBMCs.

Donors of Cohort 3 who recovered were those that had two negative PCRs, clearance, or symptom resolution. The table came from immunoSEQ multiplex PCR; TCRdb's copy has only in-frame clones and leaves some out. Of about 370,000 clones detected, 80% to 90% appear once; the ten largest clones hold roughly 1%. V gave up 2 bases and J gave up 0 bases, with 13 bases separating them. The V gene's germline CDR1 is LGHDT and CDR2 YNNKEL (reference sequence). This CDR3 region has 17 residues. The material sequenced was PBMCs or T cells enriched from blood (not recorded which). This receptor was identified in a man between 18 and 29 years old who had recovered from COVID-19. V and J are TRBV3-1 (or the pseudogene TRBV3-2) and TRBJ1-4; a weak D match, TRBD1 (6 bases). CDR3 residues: CASSQYRESATNEKLFF. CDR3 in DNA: TGTGCCAGCAGCCAATACAGGGAATCCGCAACTAATGAAAAACTGTTTTTT.